One and the same sample provided the 14 T cell receptor beta chains below, sequenced in a study of shared clonotypes between healthy human individuals. Using immunoSEQ multiplex PCR, the repertoire was profiled, and TCRdb retains in-frame clones only, with some absent. Among roughly 700,000 clones, roughly 70% were seen once, and the ten largest hold around 1.6%. The material sequenced was memory CD4+ T cells sorted from blood. Subset defined: CD45RA-negative fraction. Receptors were obtained from a woman in her twenties or thirties in good health.

The chain joins TRBV28 to TRBJ2-5; no firm D call. Germline V CDR1 and CDR2: MDHEN, SYDVKM. This CDR3 has 15 residues. V lost 8 bases, J lost 3 bases, and 19 bases lay in between. CDR3 DNA sequence: TGTGCCAGCGGTACCCCCGGGCTGATGGAAGAGACCCAGTACTTC. It codes for CASGTPGLMEETQYF.

This clone was seen at least ten times. The sample contains more than one DNA sequence encoding this CDR3. The chain joins TRBV5-1 to TRBJ1-3; TRBD1 might be the D (6 bases). The CDR3 is 14 residues long. V was cut by 4 bases and J by 4 bases, with 12 bases left in between. Per germline, CDR1 SGHRS and CDR2 YFSETQ. In nucleotides, the CDR3 is TGCGCCAGCAGCCTAGCAGGGGAAGGAAACACCATATATTTT. Translated, it gives CASSLAGEGNTIYF.

The chain links TRBV30 to TRBJ1-2, with D possibly being TRBD1 (6 bases). This CDR3 is 14 amino acids long. V was shortened by 5 bases and J by 4 bases, with 17 bases between the two germline ends. The germline V gene encodes CDR1 GTSNPN and CDR2 SVGIG (reference sequence). The CDR3, as DNA: TGTGCCTGGTCTAGGACAGCGACTACCTATGGCTACACCTTC. Amino acid sequence: CAWSRTATTYGYTF.

This clone was detected once. CDR3 bases: TGCGCCAGCAGCCAACGCGGGACAGGGAGCTCCTACGAGCAGTACTTC. Protein product: CASSQRGTGSSYEQYF. This chain connects TRBV4-1 to TRBJ2-7; 9 nucleotides line up with TRBD1. This CDR3 region has 16 residues. Germline loops: CDR1 MGHRA, CDR2 YSYEKL. J was trimmed by 0 bases and V by 2 bases; bases with no gene match: 5.

The rearrangement joins TRBV6-1 to TRBJ2-2; D not certain. Trimming took off 6 bases at V and 0 bases at J, with 11 bases between the two ends. The CDR3 covers 15 residues. Per the germline V gene, CDR1 is MNHNS and CDR2 is SASEGT. The CDR3 DNA follows: TGTGCCAGCAGATTTAACTTTCCGAACACCGGGGAGCTGTTTTTT. Translated: CASRFNFPNTGELFF.

The chain has TRBV10-2 and TRBJ2-1; perhaps TRBD1 as D (7 bases). The CDR3 is 14 residues long. Germline V gene data show CDR1 as WSHSY and CDR2 as SAAADI. V was clipped by 7 bases and J by 5 bases, with 15 bases between them. CDR3 nucleotides: TGCGCCAGCAAGCTAGCAGGGGGGAACAATGAGCAGTTCTTC. This translates into CASKLAGGNNEQFF.

This clone appeared a single time. This sequence joins TRBV29-1 and TRBJ2-1; D is perhaps TRBD2 (5 bases). Trimming removed 7 bases at V and 3 bases at J, with 16 bases between. Per germline, CDR1 SQVTM and CDR2 ANQGSEA. CDR3 length equals 14 residues. In DNA, the CDR3 is TGCAGCGCCTCCGGAGGACGAGGCTACAATGAGCAGTTCTTC. It is translated as CSASGGRGYNEQFF.

The chain joins TRBV27 to TRBJ2-1; tentatively, D is TRBD2 (7 bases). The CDR3 sequence is 15 residues long. Germline CDR1 is MNHEY and CDR2 is SMNVEV (reference sequence). Between the trimmed V and J ends, which lost 3 bases and 9 bases, there was a span of 18 bases. The chain's CDR3 is CASSFVRGGRGEQFF. CDR3 sequence (DNA): TGTGCCAGCAGTTTCGTGAGGGGGGGAAGGGGTGAGCAGTTCTTC.

This clone was seen at least ten times. V is TRBV27 and J is TRBJ2-3; D might be TRBD1 (5 bases). V dropped 8 bases and J dropped 5 bases, with 17 bases sitting between them. CDR1 and CDR2 from the germline V gene are MNHEY and SMNVEV (reference sequence). The CDR3 consists of 14 residues. The CDR3 DNA reads as TGTGCCAGCGGGAAGCAGGGTTTCGGAGATACGCAGTATTTT. It translates to CASGKQGFGDTQYF.

This sequence joins TRBV10-3 and TRBJ2-1; D perhaps matches TRBD2 (6 bases). This CDR3 spans 14 amino acids. V was clipped by 4 bases and J by 5 bases, with 12 bases between them. The germline V gene has CDR1 ENHRY and CDR2 SYGVKD. The chain's CDR3 is CAISGGSGDNEQFF. The CDR3 DNA reads as TGTGCCATCAGTGGTGGTAGCGGAGACAATGAGCAGTTCTTC.

This clone was seen at least ten times. The rearrangement links TRBV30 to TRBJ1-6; perhaps TRBD1 as D (5 bases). CDR3 size: 13 residues. Germline V CDR1 and CDR2: GTSNPN, SVGIG (reference sequence). V was pared by 4 bases and J by 10 bases, with 14 bases between. Here the CDR3 reads CAWKREEGSPLHF. CDR3 nucleotides: TGTGCCTGGAAAAGAGAGGAGGGGTCACCCCTCCACTTT.

The J gene is TRBJ2-5, the V gene TRBV2, with a weak D call TRBD2 (6 bases). V lost 1 base and J 4 bases, leaving 10 bases between the germline ends. This CDR3 contains 14 residues. Germline V lookup: CDR1 SNHLY, CDR2 FYNNEI. The CDR3: CASSEGGLVETQYF. As DNA, the CDR3 is TGTGCCAGCAGTGAAGGGGGACTGGTAGAGACCCAGTACTTC. Using reference TRBV2 and TRBJ2-5 for the parts outside the CDR3, the full variable domain is EPEVTQTPSHQVTQMGQEVILRCVPISNHLYFYWYRQILGQKVEFLVSFYNNEISEKSEIFDDQFSVERPDGSNFTLKIRSTKLEDSAMYFCASSEGGLVETQYFGPGTRLLVL.

The chain combines TRBV2 with TRBJ2-7; 10 bases line up with TRBD1. The germline V gene has CDR1 SNHLY and CDR2 FYNNEI. Trimming removed 10 bases from V and 6 bases from J; junction bases left unmatched: 12. CDR3 length: 14 residues. The CDR3 DNA is TGTGCCACCCTAGTCGGACAGGGGGTGTCCGAGCAGTACTTC. This translates into CATLVGQGVSEQYF.

The rearrangement joins TRBV7-9 to TRBJ2-7, with 11 bases lining up with TRBD2. V dropped 4 bases and J dropped 4; count of bases not matched to a gene: 6. The CDR3 has 15 residues. Germline CDR1 reads SEHNR; CDR2 reads FQNEAQ (reference sequence). The CDR3 sequence is CASSSSSGRRYEQYF. The CDR3 bases are TGTGCCAGCAGCTCCTCTAGCGGGAGGAGGTACGAGCAGTACTTC. Combining the CDR3 with reference TRBV7-9 and TRBJ2-7 gives the whole variable domain DTGVSQNPRHKITKRGQNVTFRCDPISEHNRLYWYRQTLGQGPEFLTYFQNEAQLEKSRLLSDRFSAERPKGSFSTLEIQRTEQGDSAMYLCASSSSSGRRYEQYFGPGTRLTVT.